These T cell receptor beta chains were read from a single sample in a study of cytomegalovirus exposure and HLA in healthy donors. TCRdb's table, derived via immunoSEQ multiplex PCR, lists solely in-frame clones and lacks some. The table includes roughly 130,000 clones, roughly 86% detected once. The sample taken for sequencing was PBMCs. These receptors were taken from a woman aged 40 to 50 in good health and CMV-seronegative. Each CDR3 is given with its conserved first and last residue.

j_call: TRBJ1-1; v_call: TRBV11-3; cdr3_aa: CASSSQVNTEAFF
j_call: TRBJ2-7; v_call: TRBV28; cdr3_aa: CASSSPDSAYEQYF
j_call: TRBJ1-1; v_call: TRBV11-3; cdr3_aa: CASSLEIRRDFNTEAFF
j_call: TRBJ2-2; v_call: TRBV2; cdr3_aa: CASSGQNTGELFF
j_call: TRBJ2-1; v_call: TRBV21-1; cdr3_aa: CASRMGTSAAASEQFF
j_call: TRBJ2-3; v_call: TRBV15; cdr3_aa: CATSGGLSGRADTQYF
j_call: TRBJ2-5; v_call: TRBV5-1; cdr3_aa: CASSRGRQGVETQYF
j_call: TRBJ2-2; v_call: TRBV5-1; cdr3_aa: CASSLDLAGQGSGEPFF
j_call: TRBJ2-1; v_call: TRBV5-1; cdr3_aa: CASSSLTGGYNEQFF
j_call: TRBJ2-3; v_call: TRBV5-1; cdr3_aa: CASSLGTSGIDTQYF
j_call: TRBJ2-2; v_call: TRBV6-5; cdr3_aa: CASMGGGTGELFF
j_call: TRBJ2-7; v_call: TRBV28; cdr3_aa: CASSFADSSYEQYF
j_call: TRBJ1-2; v_call: TRBV28; cdr3_aa: CASSLLDLANYGYTF
j_call: TRBJ2-3; v_call: TRBV7-2; cdr3_aa: CASSLIAGATDTQYF
j_call: TRBJ2-7; v_call: TRBV9; cdr3_aa: CASSAGTPLGNYEQYF
j_call: TRBJ2-1; v_call: TRBV10-1; cdr3_aa: CASSLSGEQFF
j_call: TRBJ1-1; v_call: TRBV5-6; cdr3_aa: CASSGGGVNTEAFF
j_call: TRBJ2-7; v_call: TRBV5-1; cdr3_aa: CASSLAGGQGYPGQYF
j_call: TRBJ2-7; v_call: TRBV2; cdr3_aa: CASSEETGGEQYF
j_call: TRBJ1-4; v_call: TRBV2; cdr3_aa: CAASQPQSTNEELFF
j_call: TRBJ2-3; v_call: TRBV10-3; cdr3_aa: CAIRASGREVTDTQYF
j_call: TRBJ2-1; v_call: TRBV30; cdr3_aa: CAWSGVGQGFIEQFF
j_call: TRBJ2-3; v_call: TRBV11-2; cdr3_aa: CASSLVTGVTDTQYF
j_call: TRBJ2-3; v_call: TRBV9; cdr3_aa: CASSPPGSAGDTQYF
j_call: TRBJ2-3; v_call: TRBV7-2; cdr3_aa: CASSPFRTGDPDTQYF
j_call: TRBJ2-1; v_call: TRBV18; cdr3_aa: CASSPPGLAGDEQFF
j_call: TRBJ1-2; v_call: TRBV6-5; cdr3_aa: CASRTTQGAWGYTF
j_call: TRBJ2-1; v_call: TRBV30; cdr3_aa: CAWSPRTTTHMDEQFF
j_call: TRBJ1-1; v_call: TRBV7-9; cdr3_aa: CSSSHHYGHTEAFF
j_call: TRBJ2-3; v_call: TRBV29-1; cdr3_aa: CSVGGTSRGGTDTQYF
j_call: TRBJ2-5; v_call: TRBV10-3; cdr3_aa: CATRLGAQETQYF
j_call: TRBJ1-2; v_call: TRBV7-3; cdr3_aa: CASSSGENYGYTF
j_call: TRBJ1-2; v_call: TRBV7-2; cdr3_aa: CASSLFQGLRGYTF
j_call: TRBJ2-7; v_call: TRBV5-1; cdr3_aa: CASSPGPQGYEQYF
j_call: TRBJ1-1; v_call: TRBV7-6; cdr3_aa: CASSLAQGSPEAFF
j_call: TRBJ2-1; v_call: TRBV18; cdr3_aa: CASSPMRDNEQFF
j_call: TRBJ1-2; v_call: TRBV5-4; cdr3_aa: CASSFDRGRGYTF
j_call: TRBJ2-5; v_call: TRBV29-1; cdr3_aa: CSVGQGGETQYF
j_call: TRBJ1-2; v_call: TRBV6-5; cdr3_aa: CASSSGTGVGYGYTF
j_call: TRBJ2-1; v_call: TRBV28; cdr3_aa: CASSLSQGRNEQFF
j_call: TRBJ1-2; v_call: TRBV7-9; cdr3_aa: CASSLESSGGGYTF
j_call: TRBJ1-1; v_call: TRBV6-1; cdr3_aa: CASAGVLGRNTEAFF
j_call: TRBJ2-2; v_call: TRBV11-2; cdr3_aa: CASSPRTSDEGELFF
j_call: TRBJ1-1; v_call: TRBV7-2; cdr3_aa: CASSRAQGITEAFF
j_call: TRBJ2-7; v_call: TRBV7-9; cdr3_aa: CASSLAGTSGSSGYEQYF
j_call: TRBJ2-2; v_call: TRBV27; cdr3_aa: CASRQAGVPGELFF
j_call: TRBJ2-1; v_call: TRBV7-6; cdr3_aa: CASSLGQGANSYNEQFF
j_call: TRBJ1-1; v_call: TRBV4-3; cdr3_aa: CASSMTGVEGGPEAFF